Listed below are T cell receptor beta chains from one sample, sequenced in a study of cytomegalovirus exposure and HLA in healthy donors. Only in-frame clones appear in the TCRdb table, and some are missing; sequencing was by immunoSEQ multiplex PCR. The sample shows roughly 180,000 clones, 9.5% of them seen only once. What was sequenced was PBMCs. These receptors came from a woman aged 25-40 years in good health and CMV-seropositive. CDR3s include the opening cysteine and the closing phenylalanine or tryptophan. Each record gives: clone size, D gene, J gene, V gene, CDR3 DNA, CDR3 protein. A D gene is named only where the DNA matches it firmly. Clone size is given for some rows only: seen once, a few or many times, or a class if the clone is expanded.

clone size: few; D gene: NA; J gene: TRBJ1-5; V gene: TRBV6-5; CDR3 DNA: TGTGCCAGCAGTTACCGGGCAGGGGAACAGCCCCAGCATTTT; CDR3 protein: CASSYRAGEQPQHF
clone size: NA; D gene: TRBD2; J gene: TRBJ2-1; V gene: TRBV7-9; CDR3 DNA: TGTGCCAGCAGCTTAGCGGCAGCGGGAGAGGGTGAGCAGTTCTTC; CDR3 protein: CASSLAAAGEGEQFF
clone size: NA; D gene: NA; J gene: TRBJ1-2; V gene: TRBV7-9; CDR3 DNA: TGTGCCAGCAGCTTAGGTCCGTCAGGGCCGGTGTCTGGCTACACCTTC; CDR3 protein: CASSLGPSGPVSGYTF
clone size: few; D gene: NA; J gene: TRBJ1-2; V gene: TRBV6-6; CDR3 DNA: TGTGCCAGCAGTTATGCGACAGGTTCCGGTTACACCTTC; CDR3 protein: CASSYATGSGYTF
clone size: few; D gene: NA; J gene: TRBJ2-1; V gene: TRBV6-6; CDR3 DNA: TGTGCCAGCAGTTCGGAGACCCTTTACTCCTACAATGAGCAGTTCTTC; CDR3 protein: CASSSETLYSYNEQFF
clone size: few; D gene: NA; J gene: TRBJ2-5; V gene: TRBV2; CDR3 DNA: TGTGCCAGCAGTGATTGGTCAGGGCTAGGAGAGACCCAGTACTTC; CDR3 protein: CASSDWSGLGETQYF
clone size: few; D gene: NA; J gene: TRBJ1-2; V gene: TRBV5-1; CDR3 DNA: TGCGCCAGCAGCCCAAACCCCGGTCAAGGCTACACCTTC; CDR3 protein: CASSPNPGQGYTF
clone size: few; D gene: NA; J gene: TRBJ2-6; V gene: TRBV18; CDR3 DNA: TGTGCCAGCTCTCGTACAGGTTTCGGGGCCAACGTCCTGACTTTC; CDR3 protein: CASSRTGFGANVLTF
clone size: few; D gene: NA; J gene: TRBJ1-5; V gene: TRBV6-1; CDR3 DNA: TGTGCCAGCGGGCAGATTAGCAATCAGCCCCAGCATTTT; CDR3 protein: CASGQISNQPQHF
clone size: NA; D gene: NA; J gene: TRBJ2-2; V gene: TRBV2; CDR3 DNA: TGTGCCAGCAGGCTACGGGGGAACGGGGAGCTGTTTTTT; CDR3 protein: CASRLRGNGELFF
clone size: NA; D gene: TRBD2; J gene: TRBJ2-7; V gene: TRBV29-1; CDR3 DNA: TGCAGCGTTGAAGGGGGGGGTTACGAGCAGTACTTC; CDR3 protein: CSVEGGGYEQYF
clone size: NA; D gene: TRBD2; J gene: TRBJ2-1; V gene: TRBV10-1; CDR3 DNA: TGCGCCAGCCAACTAGCGGGAGGGCCGAATGAGCAGTTCTTC; CDR3 protein: CASQLAGGPNEQFF
clone size: NA; D gene: NA; J gene: TRBJ2-5; V gene: TRBV5-1; CDR3 DNA: TGCGCCAGCAGCCTTAGCGGATGGGAGACCCAGTACTTC; CDR3 protein: CASSLSGWETQYF
clone size: few; D gene: NA; J gene: TRBJ1-1; V gene: TRBV19; CDR3 DNA: TGTGCCAGTAGTATAGGGTCCCAAGGCAGGGGAGCTTTCTTT; CDR3 protein: CASSIGSQGRGAFF
clone size: few; D gene: NA; J gene: TRBJ1-2; V gene: TRBV9; CDR3 DNA: TGTGCCAGCAGCGTAAATCCCACGGTGGAAAAAGGAGGCTATGGCTACACCTTC; CDR3 protein: CASSVNPTVEKGGYGYTF
clone size: NA; D gene: TRBD1; J gene: TRBJ2-2; V gene: TRBV6-4; CDR3 DNA: TGTGCCAGCAGCCCTGACAGGGGAAACCCCGGGGAGCTGTTTTTT; CDR3 protein: CASSPDRGNPGELFF
clone size: few; D gene: NA; J gene: TRBJ1-2; V gene: TRBV15; CDR3 DNA: TGTGCCACCCGCGCGGGGGGGGTTAACTATGGCTACACCTTC; CDR3 protein: CATRAGGVNYGYTF
clone size: few; D gene: TRBD2; J gene: TRBJ2-1; V gene: TRBV7-7; CDR3 DNA: TGTGCCAGCAGCCCCGGGGCTAGCGGACACAATGAGCAGTTCTTC; CDR3 protein: CASSPGASGHNEQFF